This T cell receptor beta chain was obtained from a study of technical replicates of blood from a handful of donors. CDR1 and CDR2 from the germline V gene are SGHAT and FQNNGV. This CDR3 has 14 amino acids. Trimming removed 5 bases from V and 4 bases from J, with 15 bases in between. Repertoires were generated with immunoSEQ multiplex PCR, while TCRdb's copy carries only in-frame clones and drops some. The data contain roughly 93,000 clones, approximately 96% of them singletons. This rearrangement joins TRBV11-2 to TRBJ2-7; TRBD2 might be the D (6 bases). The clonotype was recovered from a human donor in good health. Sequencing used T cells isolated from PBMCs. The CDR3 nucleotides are TGTGCCAGCAGCCTGGCGGGCGGGACTTACGAGCAGTACTTC. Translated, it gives CASSLAGGTYEQYF.